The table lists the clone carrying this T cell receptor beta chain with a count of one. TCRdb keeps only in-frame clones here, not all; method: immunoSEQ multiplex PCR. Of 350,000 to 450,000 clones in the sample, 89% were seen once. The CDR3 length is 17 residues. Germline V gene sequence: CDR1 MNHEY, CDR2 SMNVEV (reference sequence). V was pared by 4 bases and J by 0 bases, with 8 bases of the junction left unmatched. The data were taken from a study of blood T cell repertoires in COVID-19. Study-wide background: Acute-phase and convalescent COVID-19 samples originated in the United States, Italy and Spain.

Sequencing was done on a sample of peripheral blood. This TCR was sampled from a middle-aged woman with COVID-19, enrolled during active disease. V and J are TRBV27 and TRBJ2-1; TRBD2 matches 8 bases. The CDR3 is CASSSERLASSYNEQFF. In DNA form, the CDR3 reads TGTGCCAGCAGTTCCGAGAGACTAGCGAGCTCCTACAATGAGCAGTTCTTC.